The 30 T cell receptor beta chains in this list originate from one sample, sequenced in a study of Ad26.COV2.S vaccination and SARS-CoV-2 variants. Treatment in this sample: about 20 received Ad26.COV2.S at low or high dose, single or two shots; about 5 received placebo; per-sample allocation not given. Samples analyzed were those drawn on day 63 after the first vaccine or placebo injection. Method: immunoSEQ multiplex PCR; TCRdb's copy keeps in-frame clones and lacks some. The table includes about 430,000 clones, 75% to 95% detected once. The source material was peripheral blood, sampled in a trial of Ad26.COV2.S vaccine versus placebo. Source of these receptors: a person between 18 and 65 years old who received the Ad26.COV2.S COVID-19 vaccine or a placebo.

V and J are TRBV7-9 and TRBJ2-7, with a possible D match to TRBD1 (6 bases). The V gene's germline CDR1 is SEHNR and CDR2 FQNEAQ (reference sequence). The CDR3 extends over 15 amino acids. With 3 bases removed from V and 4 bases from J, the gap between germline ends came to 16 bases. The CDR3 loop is CASSFPGEDVYEQYF. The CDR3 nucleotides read TGTGCCAGCAGCTTCCCAGGGGAAGATGTATACGAGCAGTACTTC.

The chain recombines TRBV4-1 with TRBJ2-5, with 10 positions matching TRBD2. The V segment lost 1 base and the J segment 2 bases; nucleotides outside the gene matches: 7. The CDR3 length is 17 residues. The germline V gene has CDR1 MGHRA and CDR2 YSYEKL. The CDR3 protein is CASSQGGWTSGQETQYF. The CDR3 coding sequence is TGCGCCAGCAGCCAAGGGGGCTGGACTAGCGGACAAGAGACCCAGTACTTC.

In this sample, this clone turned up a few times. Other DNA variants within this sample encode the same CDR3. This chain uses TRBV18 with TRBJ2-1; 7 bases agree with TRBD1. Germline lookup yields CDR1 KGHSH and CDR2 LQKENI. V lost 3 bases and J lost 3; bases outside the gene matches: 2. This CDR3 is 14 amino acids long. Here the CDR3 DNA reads TGTGCCAGCTCACCCCGGGACAGCTACAATGAGCAGTTCTTC. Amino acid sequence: CASSPRDSYNEQFF.

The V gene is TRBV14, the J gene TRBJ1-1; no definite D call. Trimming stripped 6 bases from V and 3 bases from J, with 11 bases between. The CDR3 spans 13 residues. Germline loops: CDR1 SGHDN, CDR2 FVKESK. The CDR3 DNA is TGTGCCAGCAGGTACGGTGGATACACTGAAGCTTTCTTT. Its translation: CASRYGGYTEAFF.

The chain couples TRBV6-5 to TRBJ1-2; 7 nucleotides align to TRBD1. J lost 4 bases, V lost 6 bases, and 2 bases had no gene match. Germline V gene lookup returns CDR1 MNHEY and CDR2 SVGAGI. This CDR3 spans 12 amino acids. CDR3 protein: CASRDRIYGYTF. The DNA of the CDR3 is TGTGCCAGCAGGGACAGGATCTATGGCTACACCTTC.

In DNA form, the CDR3 reads TGTGCCAGCAGCCAAGACACGCCTCGACTGTTTTTT. This encodes CASSQDTPRLFF. The V call is TRBV3-1 (or the pseudogene TRBV3-2), the J call TRBJ1-4, with D hard to call. Between the trimmed V and J ends, which lost 0 bases and 13 bases, there was a span of 9 bases. The CDR3 has 12 amino acids. The V gene's germline CDR1 is LGHDT and CDR2 YNNKEL (reference sequence).

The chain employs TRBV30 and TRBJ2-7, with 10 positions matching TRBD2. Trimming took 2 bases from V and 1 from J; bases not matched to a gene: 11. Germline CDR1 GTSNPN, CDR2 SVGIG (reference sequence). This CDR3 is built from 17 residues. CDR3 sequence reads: CAWSSGAGGPASYEQYF. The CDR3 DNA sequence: TGTGCCTGGAGTAGCGGAGCGGGAGGGCCAGCGTCCTACGAGCAGTACTTC.

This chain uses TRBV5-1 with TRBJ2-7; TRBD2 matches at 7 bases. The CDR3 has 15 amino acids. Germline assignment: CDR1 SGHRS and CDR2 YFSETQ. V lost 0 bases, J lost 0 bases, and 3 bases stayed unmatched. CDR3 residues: CASSLGASGSYEQYF. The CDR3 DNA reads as TGCGCCAGCAGCTTGGGGGCTAGCGGCTCCTACGAGCAGTACTTC.

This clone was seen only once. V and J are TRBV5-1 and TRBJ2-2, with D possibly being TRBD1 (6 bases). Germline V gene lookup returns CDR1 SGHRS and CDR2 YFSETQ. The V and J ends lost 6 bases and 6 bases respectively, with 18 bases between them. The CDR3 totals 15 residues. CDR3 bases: TGCGCCAGCACCCAGGACACAGGGCGCGCCGGGGAGCTGTTTTTT. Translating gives CASTQDTGRAGELFF.

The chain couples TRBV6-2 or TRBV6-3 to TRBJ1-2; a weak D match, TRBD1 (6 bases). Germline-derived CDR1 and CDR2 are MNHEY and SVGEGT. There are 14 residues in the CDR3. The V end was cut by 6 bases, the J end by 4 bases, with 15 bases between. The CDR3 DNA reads TGTGCCAGCAGCAGGGACACGTTATCCTATGGCTACACCTTC. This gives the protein CASSRDTLSYGYTF.

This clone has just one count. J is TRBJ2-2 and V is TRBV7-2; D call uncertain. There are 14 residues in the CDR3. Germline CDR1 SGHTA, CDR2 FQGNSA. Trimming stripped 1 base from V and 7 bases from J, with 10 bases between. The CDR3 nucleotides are TGTGCCAGCAGCTTAGTTTTACTCGGCGGGGAGCTGTTTTTT. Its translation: CASSLVLLGGELFF.

The DNA for the CDR3 is TGTGCCAGTAGTGCGGGACTCCAAGAGACCCAGTACTTC. It specifies CASSAGLQETQYF. The V call is TRBV19, the J call TRBJ2-5; D possibly corresponds to TRBD2 (6 bases). Germline CDR1 is LNHDA and CDR2 is SQIVND (reference sequence). V was shortened by 5 bases and J by 1 base, with 8 bases between the two germline ends. The CDR3 is 13 residues long.

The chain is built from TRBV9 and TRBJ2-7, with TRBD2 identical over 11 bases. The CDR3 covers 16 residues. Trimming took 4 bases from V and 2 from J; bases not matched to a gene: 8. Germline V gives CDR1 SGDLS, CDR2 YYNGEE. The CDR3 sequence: CASSKYGTSGTYEQYF. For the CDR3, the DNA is TGTGCCAGCAGCAAATACGGGACTAGCGGAACCTACGAGCAGTACTTC.

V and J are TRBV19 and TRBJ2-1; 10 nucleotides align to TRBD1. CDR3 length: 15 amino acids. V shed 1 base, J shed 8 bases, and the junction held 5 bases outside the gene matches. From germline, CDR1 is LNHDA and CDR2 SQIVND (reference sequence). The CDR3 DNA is TGTGCCAGTAGTATAGCCCCGGGACAGGGGTATGAGCAGTTCTTC. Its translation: CASSIAPGQGYEQFF.

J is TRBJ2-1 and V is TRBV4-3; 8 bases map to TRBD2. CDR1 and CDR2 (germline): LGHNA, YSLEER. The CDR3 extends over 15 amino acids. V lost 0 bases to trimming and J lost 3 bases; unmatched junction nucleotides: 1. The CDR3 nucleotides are TGCGCCAGCAGCCAAGAGAGCGGGAGCTACAATGAGCAGTTCTTC. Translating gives CASSQESGSYNEQFF.

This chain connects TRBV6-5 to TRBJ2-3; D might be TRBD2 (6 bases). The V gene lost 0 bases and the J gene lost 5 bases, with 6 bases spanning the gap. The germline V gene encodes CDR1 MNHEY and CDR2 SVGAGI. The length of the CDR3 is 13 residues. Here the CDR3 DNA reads TGTGCCAGCAGTTACTCGGAGGGAGATACGCAGTATTTT. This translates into CASSYSEGDTQYF.

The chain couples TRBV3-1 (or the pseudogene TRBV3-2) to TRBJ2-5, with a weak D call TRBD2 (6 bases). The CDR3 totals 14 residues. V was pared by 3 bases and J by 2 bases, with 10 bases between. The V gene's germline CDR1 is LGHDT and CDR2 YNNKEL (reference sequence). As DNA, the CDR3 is TGTGCCAGCAGCCAGAATGCGGGACAAGAGACCCAGTACTTC. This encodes CASSQNAGQETQYF.

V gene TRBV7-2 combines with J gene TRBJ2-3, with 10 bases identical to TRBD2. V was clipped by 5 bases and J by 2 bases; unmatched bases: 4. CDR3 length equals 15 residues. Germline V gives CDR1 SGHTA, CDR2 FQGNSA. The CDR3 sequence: CASSQGTSVTDTQYF. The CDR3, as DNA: TGTGCCAGCAGCCAAGGGACTAGCGTCACAGATACGCAGTATTTT.

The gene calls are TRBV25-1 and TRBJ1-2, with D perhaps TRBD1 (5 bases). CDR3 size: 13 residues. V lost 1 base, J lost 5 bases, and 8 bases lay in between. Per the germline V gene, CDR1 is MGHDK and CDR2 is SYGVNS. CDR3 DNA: TGTGCCAGCAGTGAATTCGACAGTTATGGCTACACCTTC. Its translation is CASSEFDSYGYTF.

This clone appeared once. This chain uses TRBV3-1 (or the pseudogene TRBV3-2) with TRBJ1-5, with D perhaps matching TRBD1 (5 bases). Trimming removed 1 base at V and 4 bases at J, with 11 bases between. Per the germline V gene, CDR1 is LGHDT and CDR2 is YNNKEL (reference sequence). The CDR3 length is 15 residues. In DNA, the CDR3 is TGTGCCAGCAGCCAAGTTGCAGGGAAAAATCAGCCCCAGCATTTT. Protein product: CASSQVAGKNQPQHF.

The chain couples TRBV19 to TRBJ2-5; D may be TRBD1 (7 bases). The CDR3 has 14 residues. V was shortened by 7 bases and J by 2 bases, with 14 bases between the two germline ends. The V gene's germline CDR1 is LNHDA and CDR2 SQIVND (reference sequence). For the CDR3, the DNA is TGTGCCAGTAACACCGGGGGACAGCAAGAGACCCAGTACTTC. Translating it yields CASNTGGQQETQYF.

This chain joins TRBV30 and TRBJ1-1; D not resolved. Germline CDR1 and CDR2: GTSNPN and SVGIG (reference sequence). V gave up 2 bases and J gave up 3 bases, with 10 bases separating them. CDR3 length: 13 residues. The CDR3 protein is CAWSSGRDTEAFF. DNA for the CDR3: TGTGCCTGGAGTTCCGGGCGAGACACTGAAGCTTTCTTT.

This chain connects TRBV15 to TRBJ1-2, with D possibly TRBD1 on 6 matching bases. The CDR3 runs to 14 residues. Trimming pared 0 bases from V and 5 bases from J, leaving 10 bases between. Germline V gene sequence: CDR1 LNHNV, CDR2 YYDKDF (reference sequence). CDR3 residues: CATSRDRGLYGYTF. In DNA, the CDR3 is TGTGCCACCAGCAGAGATCGGGGGCTTTATGGCTACACCTTC.

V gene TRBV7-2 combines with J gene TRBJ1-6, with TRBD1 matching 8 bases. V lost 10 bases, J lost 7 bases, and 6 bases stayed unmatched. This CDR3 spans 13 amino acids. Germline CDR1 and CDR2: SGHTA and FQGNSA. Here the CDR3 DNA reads TGTGCCACCATTGGACAGGGCAATTCACCCCTCCACTTT. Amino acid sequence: CATIGQGNSPLHF.

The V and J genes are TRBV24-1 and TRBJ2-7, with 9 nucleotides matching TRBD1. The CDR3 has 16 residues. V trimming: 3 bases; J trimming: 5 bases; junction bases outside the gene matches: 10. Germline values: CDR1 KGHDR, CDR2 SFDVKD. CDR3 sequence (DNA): TGTGCCACCAGTGATCCCCAGGGACAGGGTAGGGACGAGCAGTACTTC. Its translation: CATSDPQGQGRDEQYF.

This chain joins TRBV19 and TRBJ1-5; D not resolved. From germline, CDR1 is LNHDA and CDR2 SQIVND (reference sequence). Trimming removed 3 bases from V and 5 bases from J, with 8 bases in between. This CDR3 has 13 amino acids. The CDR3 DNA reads TGTGCCAGTAGTATTATCCAGGATCAGCCCCAGCATTTT. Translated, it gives CASSIIQDQPQHF.

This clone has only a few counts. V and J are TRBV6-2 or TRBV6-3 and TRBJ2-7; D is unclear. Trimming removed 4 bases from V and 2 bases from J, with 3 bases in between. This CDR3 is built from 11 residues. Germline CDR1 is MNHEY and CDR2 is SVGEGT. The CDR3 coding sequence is TGTGCCAGCAGTTTAACCTACGAGCAGTACTTC. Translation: CASSLTYEQYF.

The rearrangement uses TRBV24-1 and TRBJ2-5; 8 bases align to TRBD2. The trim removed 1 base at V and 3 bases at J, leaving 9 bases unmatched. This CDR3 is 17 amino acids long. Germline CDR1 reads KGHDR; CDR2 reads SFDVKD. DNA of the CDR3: TGTGCCACCAGTGATTTTAAGGTAGCGGGGAGGGAAGAGACCCAGTACTTC. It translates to CATSDFKVAGREETQYF.

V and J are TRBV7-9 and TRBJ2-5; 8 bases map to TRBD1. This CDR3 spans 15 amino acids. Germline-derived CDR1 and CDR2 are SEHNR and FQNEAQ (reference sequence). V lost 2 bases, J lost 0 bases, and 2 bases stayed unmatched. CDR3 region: CASSLTGGNQETQYF. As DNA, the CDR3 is TGTGCCAGCAGCTTAACAGGGGGGAACCAAGAGACCCAGTACTTC.

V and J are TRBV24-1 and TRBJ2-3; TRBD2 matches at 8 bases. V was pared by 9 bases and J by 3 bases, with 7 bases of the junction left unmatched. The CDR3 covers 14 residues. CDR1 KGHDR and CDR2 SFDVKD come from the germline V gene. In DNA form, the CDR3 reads TGTGCCACCGCGGGAGGCTACCCAACAGATACGCAGTATTTT. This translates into CATAGGYPTDTQYF.